What follows are 21 T cell receptor beta chains derived from one specimen sequenced in a study of T-cell reconstitution after alpha-beta-depleted transplantation in children. TCRbeta library preparation incorporated unique molecular identifiers. TCRdb re-analysed the PCR reads in MiXCR, keeping a single row per CDR3 protein. The sample carries about 230,000 distinct CDR3 sequences, 9.7% recorded once. The sample here was PBMCs from the stem cell graft donor, taken from the stem cell graft. The receptors stem from a human donor who donated a stem cell graft to a child with SCID.

This clonotype was seen only a few times. This chain joins TRBV5-1 and TRBJ2-1, with no clear D. The CDR3 is 15 residues long. Between the trimmed V and J ends, which lost 0 bases and 1 base, there was a span of 8 bases. CDR1 SGHRS and CDR2 YFSETQ come from the germline V gene. CDR3 coding DNA: TGCGCCAGCAGCTTGGGGCAGGTTTCCTACAATGAGCAGTTCTTC. It specifies CASSLGQVSYNEQFF.

Ten or more counts support this clonotype. The chain couples TRBV6-1 to TRBJ1-2; D may be TRBD1 (6 bases). From germline, CDR1 is MNHNS and CDR2 SASEGT. The CDR3 contains 13 residues. Trimming took 6 bases from V and 5 from J, leaving 13 bases between them. The CDR3 reads CASSLQGLYGYTF. As DNA, the CDR3 is TGTGCCAGCAGCCTACAGGGACTTTATGGCTACACCTTC.

This clonotype was counted ten times or more. The V gene is TRBV7-2, the J gene TRBJ2-1; D is perhaps TRBD2 (5 bases). The V gene's germline CDR1 is SGHTA and CDR2 FQGNSA. CDR3 size: 13 residues. V dropped 1 base and J dropped 10 bases, with 11 bases sitting between them. The DNA for the CDR3 is TGTGCCAGCAGCTTAGGTGTGGGAGCGGAGCAGTTCTTC. It translates to CASSLGVGAEQFF. Variable domain in full (rest from reference TRBV7-2 and TRBJ2-1): GAGVSQSPSNKVTEKGKDVELRCDPISGHTALYWYRQSLGQGLEFLIYFQGNSAPDKSGLPSDRFSAERTGGSVSTLTIQRTQQEDSAVYLCASSLGVGAEQFFGPGTRLTVL.

The chain links TRBV11-1 to TRBJ2-7, with 8 positions matching TRBD2. V gave up 4 bases and J gave up 2 bases; unmatched junction bases: 1. This CDR3 is built from 13 residues. CDR1 and CDR2 (germline): SGHAT, FQDESV (reference sequence). CDR3: CASSWREAYEQYF. Here the CDR3 DNA reads TGTGCCAGCAGCTGGCGGGAGGCCTACGAGCAGTACTTC.

Ten or more counts support this clonotype. The genes are TRBV10-3 and TRBJ1-2, with D perhaps matching TRBD1 (5 bases). V lost 6 bases, J lost 3 bases, and 17 bases lay in between. The V gene's germline CDR1 is ENHRY and CDR2 SYGVKD. The CDR3 extends over 15 amino acids. CDR3: CAISDTGRWHYGYTF. The CDR3 DNA reads TGTGCCATCAGCGATACGGGACGCTGGCACTATGGCTACACCTTC.

This clonotype was counted ten times or more. The CDR3 DNA reads as TGTGCCAGCAGTGAAGCAGGAGGCTACACCTTC. It specifies CASSEAGGYTF. V usage is TRBV6-1 and J usage is TRBJ1-2; D is undetermined. Germline lookup yields CDR1 MNHNS and CDR2 SASEGT. This CDR3 has 11 residues. Trimming pared 0 bases from V and 8 bases from J, leaving 4 bases between.

In its sample, this clonotype was seen a few times. This may come from a read error, since a much larger clone is one base off. The chain recombines TRBV6-1 with TRBJ1-1; maybe TRBD1 (6 bases). The CDR3 extends over 13 amino acids. Germline CDR1 and CDR2: MNHNS and SASEGT. The V gene lost 6 bases and the J gene lost 1 base, with 9 bases spanning the gap. The CDR3 DNA follows: TGTGCCAGCAGCGCAGGGGCGAACACTGAAGCTTTCTTT. Translated, it gives CASSAGANTEAFF.

This clonotype was recorded at least ten times. The V call is TRBV6-5, the J call TRBJ1-2, with D possibly being TRBD1 (5 bases). In germline, CDR1 is MNHEY, CDR2 SVGAGI. The length of the CDR3 is 12 residues. V dropped 4 bases and J dropped 4 bases, with 7 bases sitting between them. As DNA, the CDR3 is TGTGCCAGCAGTTTCGGGACCTATGGCTACACCTTC. Its translation is CASSFGTYGYTF.

In regard to this clonotype: A much larger clonotype is one base distant, so this may be a read error. The V and J genes are TRBV20-1 and TRBJ2-5; D unclear. The CDR3 totals 15 residues. Germline V gene data show CDR1 as DFQATT and CDR2 as SNEGSKA (reference sequence). The chain's CDR3 is CSATRGLEPQETQSF. In DNA form, the CDR3 reads TGCAGTGCTACGAGAGGTCTCGAACCACAAGAGACCCAGTCCTTC.

Notes on this clonotype: A much more abundant neighbour one base away suggests this may be a read error. The chain couples TRBV20-1 to TRBJ1-2; tentatively, D is TRBD1 (5 bases). This CDR3 comprises 11 residues. V lost 6 bases to trimming and J lost 10 bases, with 15 bases between them. CDR1 and CDR2 from the germline V gene are DFQATT and SNEGSKA (reference sequence). The CDR3: CSASFGGDYTF. The CDR3 nucleotides are TGCAGTGCGTCGTTTGGGGGAGACTACACCTTC.

This clonotype was seen ten or more times. The V gene is TRBV9, the J gene TRBJ2-5; D is possibly TRBD1 or TRBD2 (5 bases each). The CDR3 extends over 12 amino acids. Germline V gene lookup returns CDR1 SGDLS and CDR2 YYNGEE. The ends were cut back, 0 bases at V and 5 bases at J, with 5 bases in the middle. The CDR3 DNA is TGTGCCAGCAGCGTAGGGGGGGAGACCCAGTACTTC. It codes for CASSVGGETQYF.

This clonotype occurred many times. The V gene is TRBV20-1, the J gene TRBJ1-1; 7 nucleotides agree with TRBD1. The CDR3 loop spans 14 amino acids. Germline assignment: CDR1 DFQATT and CDR2 SNEGSKA (reference sequence). The V segment lost 0 bases and the J segment 2 bases; nucleotides outside the gene matches: 3. The CDR3 is CSARDQGVNTEAFF. The CDR3, as DNA: TGCAGTGCTAGAGATCAGGGGGTAAACACTGAAGCTTTCTTT.

This clonotype was seen many times. This chain joins TRBV7-2 and TRBJ2-1; D ambiguous. Germline assignment: CDR1 SGHTA and CDR2 FQGNSA. The CDR3 is 13 amino acids. Trimming pared 1 base from V and 2 bases from J, leaving 3 bases between. The CDR3 sequence is CASSLEAYNEQFF. Written as DNA, the CDR3 is TGTGCCAGCAGCTTAGAAGCCTACAATGAGCAGTTCTTC.

To note about this clonotype: A much larger clone sits a single nucleotide away, making a read error possible. In this CDR3 the conserved last residue, phenylalanine or tryptophan, is missing, so a read error is likely. In DNA, the CDR3 is TGCGCCAGCAGCTTGGATGCTGGGGCCAACGTCCTGACTCTC. Its translation is CASSLDAGANVLTL. The chain employs TRBV5-1 and TRBJ2-6; D remains unclear. V was shortened by 0 bases and J by 2 bases, with 3 bases between the two germline ends. The CDR3 is 14 amino acids. Germline lookup yields CDR1 SGHRS and CDR2 YFSETQ.

This clonotype has only a few counts. The chain has TRBV27 and TRBJ1-2; the D gene is possibly TRBD1 (5 bases). CDR1 is MNHEY and CDR2 is SMNVEV in the germline V gene (reference sequence). The CDR3 runs 14 residues. Trimming pared 2 bases from V and 3 bases from J, leaving 10 bases between. CDR3 amino acids: CASSLGGSHYGYTF. CDR3 DNA: TGTGCCAGCAGTTTAGGGGGGTCCCACTATGGCTACACCTTC.

This clonotype was counted many times. The V gene is TRBV2, the J gene TRBJ2-5, with 9 bases aligning to TRBD2. V lost 4 bases to trimming and J lost 5 bases; unmatched junction nucleotides: 8. Germline values: CDR1 SNHLY, CDR2 FYNNEI. This CDR3 has 15 residues. Here the CDR3 reads CASSGLAESEETQYF. For the CDR3, the DNA is TGTGCCAGCAGTGGACTAGCGGAGAGTGAGGAGACCCAGTACTTC.

The table lists this clonotype with many counts. This sequence joins TRBV5-1 and TRBJ2-3, with D unresolved. Germline assignment: CDR1 SGHRS and CDR2 YFSETQ. This CDR3 contains 15 residues. Trimming cost V 4 bases and J 0 bases, with 12 bases left between them. CDR3 region: CASSPVRSSTDTQYF. CDR3 bases: TGCGCCAGCAGCCCCGTCCGCTCTAGCACAGATACGCAGTATTTT.

This clonotype occurred many times. The V call is TRBV10-3, the J call TRBJ1-6; 9 positions match TRBD1. V shed 10 bases and J 7 bases; nucleotides not matched to a gene: 5. Germline assignment: CDR1 ENHRY and CDR2 SYGVKD. The CDR3 covers 13 residues. The CDR3 coding sequence is TGTGCCACGGGGACAGGGACAAATTCACCCCTCCACTTT. Amino acid sequence: CATGTGTNSPLHF.

This clonotype was seen ten or more times. The chain employs TRBV7-9 and TRBJ1-2, with a weak D call TRBD1 (6 bases). The V and J ends lost 1 base and 8 bases respectively, with 8 bases between them. The CDR3 contains 12 residues. Germline V CDR1 and CDR2: SEHNR, FQNEAQ (reference sequence). The CDR3 DNA reads TGTGCCAGCAGCTTAGACAGGGAAGGCTACACCTTC. Its protein product is CASSLDREGYTF.

This clonotype showed up many times. The V call is TRBV5-1, the J call TRBJ2-5; TRBD1 matches 10 bases. This CDR3 has 16 amino acids. The germline CDR1 and CDR2 sequences are SGHRS and YFSETQ. V shed 1 base, J shed 5 bases, and the junction held 8 bases outside the gene matches. This chain's CDR3 is CASSLKWTGGLETQYF. The CDR3 coding sequence is TGCGCCAGCAGCTTGAAGTGGACAGGGGGACTGGAGACCCAGTACTTC.

This clonotype was seen once. A much larger clone sits a single nucleotide away, making a read error possible. The rearrangement uses TRBV5-6 and TRBJ2-3; 10 nucleotides line up with TRBD1. CDR1 is SGHDT, CDR2 YYEEEE, per germline. This CDR3 contains 16 residues. In nucleotides, the CDR3 is TGTACCAGCAGCTCGGGGACAGGGGTGAGCACAGATACGCAGTATTTT. Its translation is CTSSSGTGVSTDTQYF.